This TCR beta chain was sequenced in a study of blood T cells in healthy people across ages. In this sample, this clonotype turned up many times. Isolated per sample were at least 7 million PBMCs. The CDR3 is made up of 15 amino acids. CDR1 is SGHRS and CDR2 is YFSETQ in the germline V gene. V was pared by 4 bases and J by 0 bases, with 4 bases of the junction left unmatched. The authors ran a second PCR of about 6 to 11 cycles using a sample-barcoded 5' primer and a J-beta primer mix. MiXCR, applied by TCRdb to the 5' RACE reads, yields one record per CDR3 protein. The sample includes 550,000 to 800,000 distinct CDR3 sequences, about 30% of them seen just once.

This TCR was recovered from a woman over 75 in good health. This sequence joins TRBV5-1 and TRBJ2-3; 8 bases match TRBD2. Sequences were obtained from blood. CDR3 loop: CASSSSGISTDTQYF. The CDR3 bases are TGCGCCAGCAGCAGTAGCGGGATTAGCACAGATACGCAGTATTTT.